The entry below describes one T cell receptor beta chain. The data belong to a study of molecular identifiers for immune sequencing clone quantification. MiXCR, applied by TCRdb to the PCR reads, yields one record per CDR3 protein. The table includes approximately 500,000 distinct CDR3 sequences, around 23% detected once. This CDR3 is 11 amino acids long. The germline V gene has CDR1 WNHNN and CDR2 SYGVQD (reference sequence). The V and J ends lost 6 bases and 9 bases respectively, with 11 bases between them. J is TRBJ2-5 and V is TRBV10-1, with D hard to call. The origin of this receptor is a human donor in good health. Some libraries in this study had Jurkat cell RNA spiked in. Sequencing was carried out using naive CD8+ T cells from blood, with Jurkat cell RNA spiked in. Regarding subset: FACS-sorted CD8+CD4-CCR7+CD45RA+ naive T cells. CDR3 bases: TGCGCCAGCAGGAGCTTAAGGGCCCAGTACTTC. The encoded protein is CASRSLRAQYF.